This T cell receptor (beta chain) is from a study of tissue T cells after allogeneic stem cell transplantation. Whole-study results and caveats: Shared clones across patients were few; motif clustering revealed tissue-specific shared signatures. TCR repertoires tracked anatomic similarity, regardless of disease or transplant status.

By share, this clone ranks as medium-sized (0.01 to 0.1%). What it recognizes is unknown. Mouse names are used for the genes. CDR3 sequences, V/J genes, frequencies and template counts came from survey-depth TCRbeta sequencing. Using immunoSEQ multiplex PCR, the repertoire was profiled, and TCRdb retains in-frame clones only, with some absent. The table records 6,500 to 7,000 clones, about 53% of them present only once. Indicated time point: mouse harvest day 7 after allogeneic transplant. Tail vein injection delivered 10^7 T-cell-depleted bone marrow cells and 10^6 splenic CD5+ T cells. Mice had MHC-mismatched B6 into BALB/c GVHD, sampled day 7 or 14. Sequenced: gut tissue. This TCR derives from a female BALB/c mouse given C57BL/6 T cells with graft-versus-host disease after an allogeneic hematopoietic cell transplant.

The CDR3 loop reads CASSDWGGAGEQYF. CDR3 DNA, as far as it was read: TGTGCCAGCAGCGACTGGGGGGGCGCAGGGGAACAGTAC. The chain joins TRBV14 to TRBJ2-7, with 12 bases fitting TRBD2. Sequencing ends 1 residue short of the CDR3 end; the germline J gene provides the rest. J was trimmed by 7 bases and V by 5 bases; bases with no gene match: 7. The CDR3 contains 14 residues. CDR1 and CDR2 from the germline V gene are SGHDT and FRDEAV.